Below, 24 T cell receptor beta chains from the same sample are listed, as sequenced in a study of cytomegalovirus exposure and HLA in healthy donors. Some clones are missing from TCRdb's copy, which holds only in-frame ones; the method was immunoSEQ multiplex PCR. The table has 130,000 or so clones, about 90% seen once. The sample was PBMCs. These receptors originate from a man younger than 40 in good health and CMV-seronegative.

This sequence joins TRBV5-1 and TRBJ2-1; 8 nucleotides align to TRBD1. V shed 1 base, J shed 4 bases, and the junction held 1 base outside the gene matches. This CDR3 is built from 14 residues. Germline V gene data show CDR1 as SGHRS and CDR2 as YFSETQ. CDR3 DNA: TGCGCCAGCAGCTTGCAGGGGGCATACAATGAGCAGTTCTTC. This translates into CASSLQGAYNEQFF.

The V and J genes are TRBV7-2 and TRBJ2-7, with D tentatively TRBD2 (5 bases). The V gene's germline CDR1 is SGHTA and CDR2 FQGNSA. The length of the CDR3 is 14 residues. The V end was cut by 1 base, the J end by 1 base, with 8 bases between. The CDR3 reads CASSLVGESYEQYF. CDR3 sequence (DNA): TGTGCCAGCAGCTTAGTCGGGGAATCCTACGAGCAGTACTTC.

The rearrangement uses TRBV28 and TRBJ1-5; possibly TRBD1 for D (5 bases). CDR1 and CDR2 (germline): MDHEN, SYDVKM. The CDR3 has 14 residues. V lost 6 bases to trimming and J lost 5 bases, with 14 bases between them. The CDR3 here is CASSLEAGYQPQHF. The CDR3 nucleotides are TGTGCCAGCAGCCTAGAGGCAGGGTATCAGCCCCAGCATTTT.

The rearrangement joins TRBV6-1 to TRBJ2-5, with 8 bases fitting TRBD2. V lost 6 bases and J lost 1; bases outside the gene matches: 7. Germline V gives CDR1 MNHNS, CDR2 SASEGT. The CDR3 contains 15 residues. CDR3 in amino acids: CASRKGTSGQETQYF. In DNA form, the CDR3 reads TGTGCCAGCAGAAAAGGGACTAGTGGCCAAGAGACCCAGTACTTC.

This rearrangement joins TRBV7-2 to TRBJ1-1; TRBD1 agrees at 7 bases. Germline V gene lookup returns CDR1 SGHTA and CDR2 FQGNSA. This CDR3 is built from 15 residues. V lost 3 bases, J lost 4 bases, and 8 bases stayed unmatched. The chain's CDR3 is CASSFDMTGRTEAFF. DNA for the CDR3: TGTGCCAGCAGCTTCGACATGACAGGGCGCACTGAAGCTTTCTTT.

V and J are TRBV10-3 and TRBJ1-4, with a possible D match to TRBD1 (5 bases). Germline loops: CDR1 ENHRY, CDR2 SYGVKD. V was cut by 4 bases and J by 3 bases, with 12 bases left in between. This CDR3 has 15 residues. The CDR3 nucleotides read TGTGCCATCAGTGGAACAGGTCCCCCTAATGAAAAACTGTTTTTT. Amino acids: CAISGTGPPNEKLFF.

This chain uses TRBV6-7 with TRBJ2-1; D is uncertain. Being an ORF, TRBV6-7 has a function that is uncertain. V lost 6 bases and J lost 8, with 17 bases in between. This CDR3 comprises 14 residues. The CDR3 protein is CASSLLGRVDEQFF. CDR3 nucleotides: TGTGCCAGCAGCTTGTTGGGCCGTGTGGATGAGCAGTTCTTC.

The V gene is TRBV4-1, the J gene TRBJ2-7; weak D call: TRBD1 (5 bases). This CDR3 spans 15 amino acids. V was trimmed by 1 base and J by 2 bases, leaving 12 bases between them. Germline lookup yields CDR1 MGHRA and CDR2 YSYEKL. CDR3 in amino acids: CASSQAYGQTYEQYF. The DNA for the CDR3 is TGCGCCAGCAGCCAAGCGTATGGACAAACCTACGAGCAGTACTTC.

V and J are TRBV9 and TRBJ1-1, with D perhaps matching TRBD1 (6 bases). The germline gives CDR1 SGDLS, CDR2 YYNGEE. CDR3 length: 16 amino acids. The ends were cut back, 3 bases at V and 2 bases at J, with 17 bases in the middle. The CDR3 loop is CASSADTGRANTEAFF. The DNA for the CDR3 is TGTGCCAGCAGCGCGGACACAGGGAGGGCTAACACTGAAGCTTTCTTT.

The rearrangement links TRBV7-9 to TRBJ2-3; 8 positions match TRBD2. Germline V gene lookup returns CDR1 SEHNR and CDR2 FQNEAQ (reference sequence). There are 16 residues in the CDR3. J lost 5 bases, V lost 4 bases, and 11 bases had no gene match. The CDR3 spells CASSYGRAGAGDTQYF. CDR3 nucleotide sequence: TGTGCCAGCAGCTACGGACGAGCGGGGGCCGGAGATACGCAGTATTTT.

CDR3 amino acids: CASSNTGGGSDGYTF. In nucleotides, the CDR3 is TGTGCCAGCAGTAATACAGGGGGTGGTAGCGATGGCTACACCTTC. This sequence joins TRBV6-6 and TRBJ1-2, with 8 positions matching TRBD1. Per germline, CDR1 MNHNY and CDR2 SVGAGI (reference sequence). CDR3 length equals 15 residues. Unmatched junction bases numbered 11, after V lost 5 bases and J lost 6 bases.

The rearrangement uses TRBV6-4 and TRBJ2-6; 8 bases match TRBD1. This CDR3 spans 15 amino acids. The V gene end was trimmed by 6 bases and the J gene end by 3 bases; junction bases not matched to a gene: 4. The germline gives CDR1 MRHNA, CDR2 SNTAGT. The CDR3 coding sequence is TGTGCCAGCAGCGGACAGGGTAGTGGGGCCAACGTCCTGACTTTC. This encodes CASSGQGSGANVLTF.

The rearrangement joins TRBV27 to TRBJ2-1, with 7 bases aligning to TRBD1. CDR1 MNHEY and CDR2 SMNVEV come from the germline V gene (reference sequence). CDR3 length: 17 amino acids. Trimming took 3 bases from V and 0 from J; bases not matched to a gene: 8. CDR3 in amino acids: CASSFRTGSSSYNEQFF. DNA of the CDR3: TGTGCCAGCAGTTTCAGGACAGGCTCTTCCTCCTACAATGAGCAGTTCTTC.

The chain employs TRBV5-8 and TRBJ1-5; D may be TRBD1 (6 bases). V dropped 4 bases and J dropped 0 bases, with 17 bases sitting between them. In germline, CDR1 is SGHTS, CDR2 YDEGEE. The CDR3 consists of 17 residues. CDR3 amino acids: CASSVGTPGISNQPQHF. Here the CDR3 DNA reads TGTGCCAGCAGCGTTGGGACACCCGGTATTAGCAATCAGCCCCAGCATTTT.

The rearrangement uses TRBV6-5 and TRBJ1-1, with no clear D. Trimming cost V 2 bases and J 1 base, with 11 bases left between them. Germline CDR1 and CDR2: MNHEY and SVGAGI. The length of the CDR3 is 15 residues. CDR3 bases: TGTGCCAGCAGTTACAGAGGGCAACGGAACACTGAAGCTTTCTTT. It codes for CASSYRGQRNTEAFF.

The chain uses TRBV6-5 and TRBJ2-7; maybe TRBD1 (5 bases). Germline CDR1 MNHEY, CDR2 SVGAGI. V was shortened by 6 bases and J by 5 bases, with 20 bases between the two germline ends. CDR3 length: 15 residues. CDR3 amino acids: CASSRETGFSHEQYF. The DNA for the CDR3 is TGTGCCAGCAGCCGAGAAACAGGTTTTTCCCACGAGCAGTACTTC.

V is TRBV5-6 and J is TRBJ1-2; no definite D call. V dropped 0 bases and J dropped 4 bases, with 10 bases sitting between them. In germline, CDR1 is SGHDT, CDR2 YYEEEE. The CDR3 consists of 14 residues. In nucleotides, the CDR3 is TGTGCCAGCAGCTTGGCCGGAGCGATCTATGGCTACACCTTC. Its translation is CASSLAGAIYGYTF.

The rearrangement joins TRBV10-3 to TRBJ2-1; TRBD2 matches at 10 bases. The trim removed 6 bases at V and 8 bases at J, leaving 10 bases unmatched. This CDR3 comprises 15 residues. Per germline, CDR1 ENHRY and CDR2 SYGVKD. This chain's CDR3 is CAIRPTAGGSHEQFF. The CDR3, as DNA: TGTGCCATCAGACCCACAGCGGGGGGGTCCCATGAGCAGTTCTTC.

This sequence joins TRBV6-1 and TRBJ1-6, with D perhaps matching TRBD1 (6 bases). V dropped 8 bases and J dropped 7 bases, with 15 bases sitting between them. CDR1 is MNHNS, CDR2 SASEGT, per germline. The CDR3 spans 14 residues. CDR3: CASAHRDINSPLHF. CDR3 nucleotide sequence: TGTGCCAGCGCTCACCGGGACATCAATTCACCCCTCCACTTT.

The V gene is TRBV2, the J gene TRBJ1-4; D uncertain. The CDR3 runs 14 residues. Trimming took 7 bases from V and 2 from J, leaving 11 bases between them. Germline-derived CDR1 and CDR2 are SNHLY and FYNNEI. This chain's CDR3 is CASTLQSTNEKLFF. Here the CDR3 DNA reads TGTGCCAGCACCTTGCAGTCGACTAATGAAAAACTGTTTTTT.

Here the CDR3 reads CASSIGGSTDTQYF. In nucleotides, the CDR3 is TGTGCCAGTAGTATAGGCGGGAGCACAGATACGCAGTATTTT. This chain connects TRBV19 to TRBJ2-3; maybe TRBD2 (5 bases). Looked up from germline, CDR1 is LNHDA and CDR2 is SQIVND (reference sequence). Trimming stripped 1 base from V and 0 bases from J, with 5 bases between. CDR3 length: 14 residues.

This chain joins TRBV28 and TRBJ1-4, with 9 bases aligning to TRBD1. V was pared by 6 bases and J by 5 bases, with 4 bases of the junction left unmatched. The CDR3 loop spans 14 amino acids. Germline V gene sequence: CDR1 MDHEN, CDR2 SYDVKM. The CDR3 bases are TGTGCCAGCAGACAGGGGGCCTCAAATGAAAAACTGTTTTTT. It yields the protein CASRQGASNEKLFF.

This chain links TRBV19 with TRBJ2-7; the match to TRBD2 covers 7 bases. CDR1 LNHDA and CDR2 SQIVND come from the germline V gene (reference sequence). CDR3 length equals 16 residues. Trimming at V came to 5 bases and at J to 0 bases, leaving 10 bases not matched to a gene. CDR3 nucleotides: TGTGCCAGTAGTCCCACCGGGAGGCCCAACTCCTACGAGCAGTACTTC. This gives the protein CASSPTGRPNSYEQYF. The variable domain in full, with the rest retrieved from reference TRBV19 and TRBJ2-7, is DGGITQSPKYLFRKEGQNVTLSCEQNLNHDAMYWYRQDPGQGLRLIYYSQIVNDFQKGDIAEGYSVSREKKESFPLTVTSAQKNPTAFYLCASSPTGRPNSYEQYFGPGTRLTVT.

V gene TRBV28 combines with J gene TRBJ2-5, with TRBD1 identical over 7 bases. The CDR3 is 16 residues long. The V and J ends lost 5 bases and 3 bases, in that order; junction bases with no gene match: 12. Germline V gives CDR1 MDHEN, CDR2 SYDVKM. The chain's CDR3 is CASSPHPRTGEETQYF. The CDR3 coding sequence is TGTGCCAGCAGTCCCCACCCACGGACAGGAGAAGAGACCCAGTACTTC.